Below are 5 T cell receptor beta chains sequenced from a single sample in a study of shared clonotypes between healthy human individuals (dated by TCRdb to 2018 to 2021). Preparation of the library involved the immunoSEQ multiplex PCR assay. The table was pulled from immuneACCESS by TCRdb, which kept in-frame rearrangements only. Such tables lose some clones; where checked, under half of the loss comes from unresolved V genes, and the rest has no known cause. The sample data list 1 million to 1.2 million clones, and 70% to 85% of these were observed just once. The ten largest clonotypes hold 0.7% to 0.95% of the sample. Sequencing used memory CD4+ T cells from PBMCs. Explained via the paper, the cell subset or site label denotes: CD45RA-negative fraction. The receptors stem from a man aged 18 to 29 in good health. Some clones in this sample may be carry-over from other donors' samples.

This clone was observed a handful of times. One base away lies a much larger clone, so this may be a sequencing read error. The V and J genes are TRBV9 and TRBJ1-3; D ambiguous. V was pared by 1 base and J by 2 bases, with 4 bases between. Germline CDR1 is SGDLS and CDR2 is YYNGEE. This CDR3 has 13 residues. The DNA for the CDR3 is TGTGCCAGCAGCGTAAGCACTGGAAACACCATATATTTT. This encodes CASSVSTGNTIYF.

With respect to this clone: The same CDR3 arises from other DNA sequences in this sample as well. The chain employs TRBV5-1 and TRBJ2-7; D uncertain. Germline values: CDR1 SGHRS, CDR2 YFSETQ. V lost 1 base to trimming and J lost 4 bases, with 6 bases between them. The CDR3 is 12 amino acids. The CDR3 DNA sequence: TGCGCCAGCAGCTTGTCAGGATACGAGCAGTACTTC. Protein sequence: CASSLSGYEQYF.

The V call is TRBV28, the J call TRBJ2-5, with D possibly TRBD2 on 6 matching bases. The germline V gene has CDR1 MDHEN and CDR2 SYDVKM. Trimming shortened V by 4 bases and J by 7 bases, and 13 bases separated the two germline ends. This CDR3 has 13 amino acids. The CDR3 nucleotides are TGTGCCAGCAGTTGGGACTCTATAGGGACCCAGTACTTC. As protein: CASSWDSIGTQYF. Together with reference TRBV28 and TRBJ2-5, the CDR3 gives the full variable domain: DVKVTQSSRYLVKRTGEKVFLECVQDMDHENMFWYRQDPGLGLRLIYFSYDVKMKEKGDIPEGYSVSREKKERFSLILESASTNQTSMYLCASSWDSIGTQYFGPGTRLLVL.

The chain uses TRBV2 and TRBJ2-7; D unresolved. Per germline, CDR1 SNHLY and CDR2 FYNNEI. CDR3 length: 11 residues. The V gene lost 8 bases and the J gene lost 2 bases, with 7 bases spanning the gap. CDR3 in DNA: TGTGCCAGCGTGAAAGCCTACGAGCAGTACTTC. Encoded protein: CASVKAYEQYF.

The chain joins TRBV25-1 to TRBJ2-7; 11 positions agree with TRBD2. V was clipped by 3 bases and J by 6 bases; unmatched bases: 4. Germline CDR1 reads MGHDK; CDR2 reads SYGVNS. The CDR3 covers 14 residues. CDR3 nucleotide sequence: TGTGCCAGCAGTGATAGACTAGCGGGAATCGAGCAGTACTTC. This encodes CASSDRLAGIEQYF.